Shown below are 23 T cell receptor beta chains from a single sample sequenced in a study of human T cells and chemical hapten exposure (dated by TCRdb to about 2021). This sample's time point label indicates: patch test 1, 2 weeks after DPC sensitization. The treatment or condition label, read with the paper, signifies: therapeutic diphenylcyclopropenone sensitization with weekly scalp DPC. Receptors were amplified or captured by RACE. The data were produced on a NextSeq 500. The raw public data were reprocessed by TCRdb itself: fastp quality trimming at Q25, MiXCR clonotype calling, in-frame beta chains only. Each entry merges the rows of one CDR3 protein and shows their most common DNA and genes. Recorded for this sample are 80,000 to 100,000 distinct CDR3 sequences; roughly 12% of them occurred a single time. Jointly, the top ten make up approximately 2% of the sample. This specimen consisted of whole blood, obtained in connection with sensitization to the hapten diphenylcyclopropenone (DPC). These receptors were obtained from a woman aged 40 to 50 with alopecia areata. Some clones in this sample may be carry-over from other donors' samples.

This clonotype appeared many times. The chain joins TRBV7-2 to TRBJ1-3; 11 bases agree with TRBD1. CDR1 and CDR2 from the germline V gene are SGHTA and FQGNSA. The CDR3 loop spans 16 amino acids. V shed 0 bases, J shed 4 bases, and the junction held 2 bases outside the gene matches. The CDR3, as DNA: TGTGCCAGCAGCTTAGCGGGACAGGGGGTCGGAAACACCATATATTTT. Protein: CASSLAGQGVGNTIYF.

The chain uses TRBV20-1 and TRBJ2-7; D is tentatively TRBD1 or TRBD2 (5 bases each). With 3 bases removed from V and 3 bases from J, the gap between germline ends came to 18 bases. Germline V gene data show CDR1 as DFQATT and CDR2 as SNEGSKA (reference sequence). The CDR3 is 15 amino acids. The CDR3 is CSASTPGRTIYEQYF. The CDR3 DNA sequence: TGCAGTGCTAGTACTCCGGGACGGACGATCTACGAGCAGTACTTC.

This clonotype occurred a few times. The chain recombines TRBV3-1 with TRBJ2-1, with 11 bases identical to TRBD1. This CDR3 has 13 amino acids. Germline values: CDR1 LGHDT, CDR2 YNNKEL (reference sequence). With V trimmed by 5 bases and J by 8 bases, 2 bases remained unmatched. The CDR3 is CASSWTGGDEQFF. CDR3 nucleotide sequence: TGTGCCAGCAGCTGGACAGGGGGCGATGAGCAGTTCTTC.

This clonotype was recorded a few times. CDR3 residues: CAISGDRTDTQYF. In nucleotides, the CDR3 is TGTGCCATCAGTGGGGACAGAACAGATACGCAGTATTTT. The genes are TRBV10-3 and TRBJ2-3; TRBD1 aligns across 7 bases. With 4 bases clipped from V and 3 bases from J, the junction kept 1 base outside the gene matches. Germline lookup yields CDR1 ENHRY and CDR2 SYGVKD. The CDR3 is 13 residues long.

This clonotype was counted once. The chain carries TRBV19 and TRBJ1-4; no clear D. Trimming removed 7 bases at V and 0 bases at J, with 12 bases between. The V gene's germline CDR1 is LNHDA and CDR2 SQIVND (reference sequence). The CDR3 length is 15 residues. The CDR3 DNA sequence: TGTGCCAGTACCCCCTCGCTATCAACTAATGAAAAACTGTTTTTT. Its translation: CASTPSLSTNEKLFF.

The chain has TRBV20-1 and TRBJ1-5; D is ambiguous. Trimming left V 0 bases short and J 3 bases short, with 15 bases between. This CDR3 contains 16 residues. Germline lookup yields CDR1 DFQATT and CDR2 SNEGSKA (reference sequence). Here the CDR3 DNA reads TGCAGTGCTAGAGATTATTTGAGGGAGATCAATCAGCCCCAGCATTTT. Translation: CSARDYLREINQPQHF.

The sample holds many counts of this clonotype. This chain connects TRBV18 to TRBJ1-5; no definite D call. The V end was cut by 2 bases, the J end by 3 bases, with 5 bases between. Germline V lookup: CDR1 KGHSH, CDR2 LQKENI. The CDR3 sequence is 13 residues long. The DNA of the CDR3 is TGTGCCAGCTCACCAGGGTACAATCAGCCCCAGCATTTT. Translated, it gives CASSPGYNQPQHF.

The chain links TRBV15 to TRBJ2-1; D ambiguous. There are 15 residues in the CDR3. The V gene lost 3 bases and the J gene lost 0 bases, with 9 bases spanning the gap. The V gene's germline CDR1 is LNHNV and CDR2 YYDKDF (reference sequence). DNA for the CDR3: TGTGCCACCAGCAGTGCCCTACCCTCCTACAATGAGCAGTTCTTC. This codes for CATSSALPSYNEQFF.

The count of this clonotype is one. The CDR3 DNA follows: TGTGCCAGCAGCCAATATTATGTGAGCTCCTACGAGCAGTACTTC. It codes for CASSQYYVSSYEQYF. The chain employs TRBV6-6 and TRBJ2-7; no clear D. CDR3 length: 15 residues. Germline V CDR1 and CDR2: MNHNY, SVGAGI (reference sequence). V was pared by 6 bases and J by 0 bases, with 15 bases between.

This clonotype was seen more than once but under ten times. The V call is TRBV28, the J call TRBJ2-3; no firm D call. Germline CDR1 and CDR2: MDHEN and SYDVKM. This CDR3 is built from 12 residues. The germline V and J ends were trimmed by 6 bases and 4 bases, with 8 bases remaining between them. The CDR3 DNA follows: TGTGCCAGCAGCCGGTCTCCAGATACGCAGTATTTT. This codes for CASSRSPDTQYF.

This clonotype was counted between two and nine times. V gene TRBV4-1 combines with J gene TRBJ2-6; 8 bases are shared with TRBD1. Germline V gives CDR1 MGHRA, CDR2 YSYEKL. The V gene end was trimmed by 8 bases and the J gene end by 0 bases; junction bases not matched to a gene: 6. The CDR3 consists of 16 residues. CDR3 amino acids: CASLGTGISGANVLTF. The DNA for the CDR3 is TGCGCCAGCCTCGGGACAGGAATCTCTGGGGCCAACGTCCTGACTTTC.

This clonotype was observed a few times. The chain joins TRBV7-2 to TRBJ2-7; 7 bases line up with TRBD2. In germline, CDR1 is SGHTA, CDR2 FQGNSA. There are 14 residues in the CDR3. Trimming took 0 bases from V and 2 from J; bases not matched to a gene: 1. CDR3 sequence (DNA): TGTGCCAGCAGCTTAGCGGCGGGAGCCTACGAGCAGTACTTC. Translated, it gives CASSLAAGAYEQYF.

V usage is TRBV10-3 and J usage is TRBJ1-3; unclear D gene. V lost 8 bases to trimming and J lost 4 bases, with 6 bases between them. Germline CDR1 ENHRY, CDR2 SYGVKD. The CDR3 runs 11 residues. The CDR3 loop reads CAIGGGNTIYF. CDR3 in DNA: TGTGCCATCGGTGGCGGAAACACCATATATTTT.

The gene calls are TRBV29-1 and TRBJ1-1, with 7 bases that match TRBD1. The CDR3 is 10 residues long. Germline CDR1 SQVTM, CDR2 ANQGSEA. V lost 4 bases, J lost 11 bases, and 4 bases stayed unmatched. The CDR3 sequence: CSVAQDRAFF. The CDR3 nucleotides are TGCAGCGTTGCCCAGGACAGGGCTTTCTTT.

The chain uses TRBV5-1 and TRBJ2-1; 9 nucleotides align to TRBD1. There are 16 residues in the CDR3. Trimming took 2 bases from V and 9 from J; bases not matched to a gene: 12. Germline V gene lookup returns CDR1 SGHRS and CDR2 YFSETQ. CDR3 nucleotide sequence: TGCGCCAGCAGCTTATCCGGGACAGGGAAAATTGTTGAGCAGTTCTTC. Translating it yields CASSLSGTGKIVEQFF. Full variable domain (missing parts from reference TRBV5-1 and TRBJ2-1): KAGVTQTPRYLIKTRGQQVTLSCSPISGHRSVSWYQQTPGQGLQFLFEYFSETQRNKGNFPGRFSGRQFSNSRSEMNVSTLELGDSALYLCASSLSGTGKIVEQFFGPGTRLTVL.

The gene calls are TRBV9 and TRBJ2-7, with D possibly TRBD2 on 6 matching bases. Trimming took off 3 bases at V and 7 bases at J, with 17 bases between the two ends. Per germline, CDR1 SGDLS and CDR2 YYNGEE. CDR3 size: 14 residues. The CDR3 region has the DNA TGTGCCAGCAGCGAGGGACTTTCGTCTGGGGAGCAGTACTTC. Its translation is CASSEGLSSGEQYF.

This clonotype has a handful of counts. This CDR3 is CSARQGHEQYF. The CDR3 coding sequence is TGCAGTGCTAGACAGGGTCACGAGCAGTACTTC. The chain recombines TRBV20-1 with TRBJ2-7, with a weak D call TRBD1 (5 bases). Deletions cut 2 bases from V and 5 bases from J, with 7 bases between. CDR1 is DFQATT and CDR2 is SNEGSKA in the germline V gene (reference sequence). The CDR3 has 11 amino acids.

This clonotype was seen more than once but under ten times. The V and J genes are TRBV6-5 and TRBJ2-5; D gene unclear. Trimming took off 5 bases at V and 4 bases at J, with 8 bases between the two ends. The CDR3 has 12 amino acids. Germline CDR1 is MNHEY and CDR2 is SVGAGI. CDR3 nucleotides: TGTGCCAGCAGTAGCTCCAGAGAGACCCAGTACTTC. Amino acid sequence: CASSSSRETQYF.

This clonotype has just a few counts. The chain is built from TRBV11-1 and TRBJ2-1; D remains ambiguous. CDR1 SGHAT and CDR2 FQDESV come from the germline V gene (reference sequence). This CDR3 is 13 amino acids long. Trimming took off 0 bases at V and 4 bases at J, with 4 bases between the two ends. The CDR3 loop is CASSLADYNEQFF. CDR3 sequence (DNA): TGTGCCAGCAGCTTAGCTGATTACAATGAGCAGTTCTTC.

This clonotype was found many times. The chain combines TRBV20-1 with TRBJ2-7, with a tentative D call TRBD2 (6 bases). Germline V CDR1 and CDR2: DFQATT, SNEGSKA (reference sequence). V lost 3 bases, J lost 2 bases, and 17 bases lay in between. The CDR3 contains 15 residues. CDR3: CSASFPRGETYEQYF. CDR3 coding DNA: TGCAGTGCTAGTTTCCCGCGCGGGGAGACCTACGAGCAGTACTTC.

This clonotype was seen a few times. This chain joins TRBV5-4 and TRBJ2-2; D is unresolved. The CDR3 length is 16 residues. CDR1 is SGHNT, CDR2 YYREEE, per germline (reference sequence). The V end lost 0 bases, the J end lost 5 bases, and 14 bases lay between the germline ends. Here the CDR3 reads CASSLGPGQGTGELFF. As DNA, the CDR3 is TGTGCCAGCAGCTTGGGCCCGGGCCAAGGGACCGGGGAGCTGTTTTTT.

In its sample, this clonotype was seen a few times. The CDR3 sequence is CASSPQGSGRVKNIQYF. The DNA for the CDR3 is TGTGCCAGCAGTCCCCAGGGTAGCGGGAGGGTCAAAAACATTCAGTACTTC. V usage is TRBV28 and J usage is TRBJ2-4, with TRBD2 matching 11 bases. The CDR3 is 17 residues long. Germline V gene lookup returns CDR1 MDHEN and CDR2 SYDVKM. With V trimmed by 5 bases and J by 3 bases, 9 bases remained unmatched.

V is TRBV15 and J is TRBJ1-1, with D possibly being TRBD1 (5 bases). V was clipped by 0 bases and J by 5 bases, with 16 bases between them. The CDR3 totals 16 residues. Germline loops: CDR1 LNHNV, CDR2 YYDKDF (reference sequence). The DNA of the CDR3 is TGTGCCACCAGCAGAGATCTCCCAGGGAGGTCGACTGAAGCTTTCTTT. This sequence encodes CATSRDLPGRSTEAFF.